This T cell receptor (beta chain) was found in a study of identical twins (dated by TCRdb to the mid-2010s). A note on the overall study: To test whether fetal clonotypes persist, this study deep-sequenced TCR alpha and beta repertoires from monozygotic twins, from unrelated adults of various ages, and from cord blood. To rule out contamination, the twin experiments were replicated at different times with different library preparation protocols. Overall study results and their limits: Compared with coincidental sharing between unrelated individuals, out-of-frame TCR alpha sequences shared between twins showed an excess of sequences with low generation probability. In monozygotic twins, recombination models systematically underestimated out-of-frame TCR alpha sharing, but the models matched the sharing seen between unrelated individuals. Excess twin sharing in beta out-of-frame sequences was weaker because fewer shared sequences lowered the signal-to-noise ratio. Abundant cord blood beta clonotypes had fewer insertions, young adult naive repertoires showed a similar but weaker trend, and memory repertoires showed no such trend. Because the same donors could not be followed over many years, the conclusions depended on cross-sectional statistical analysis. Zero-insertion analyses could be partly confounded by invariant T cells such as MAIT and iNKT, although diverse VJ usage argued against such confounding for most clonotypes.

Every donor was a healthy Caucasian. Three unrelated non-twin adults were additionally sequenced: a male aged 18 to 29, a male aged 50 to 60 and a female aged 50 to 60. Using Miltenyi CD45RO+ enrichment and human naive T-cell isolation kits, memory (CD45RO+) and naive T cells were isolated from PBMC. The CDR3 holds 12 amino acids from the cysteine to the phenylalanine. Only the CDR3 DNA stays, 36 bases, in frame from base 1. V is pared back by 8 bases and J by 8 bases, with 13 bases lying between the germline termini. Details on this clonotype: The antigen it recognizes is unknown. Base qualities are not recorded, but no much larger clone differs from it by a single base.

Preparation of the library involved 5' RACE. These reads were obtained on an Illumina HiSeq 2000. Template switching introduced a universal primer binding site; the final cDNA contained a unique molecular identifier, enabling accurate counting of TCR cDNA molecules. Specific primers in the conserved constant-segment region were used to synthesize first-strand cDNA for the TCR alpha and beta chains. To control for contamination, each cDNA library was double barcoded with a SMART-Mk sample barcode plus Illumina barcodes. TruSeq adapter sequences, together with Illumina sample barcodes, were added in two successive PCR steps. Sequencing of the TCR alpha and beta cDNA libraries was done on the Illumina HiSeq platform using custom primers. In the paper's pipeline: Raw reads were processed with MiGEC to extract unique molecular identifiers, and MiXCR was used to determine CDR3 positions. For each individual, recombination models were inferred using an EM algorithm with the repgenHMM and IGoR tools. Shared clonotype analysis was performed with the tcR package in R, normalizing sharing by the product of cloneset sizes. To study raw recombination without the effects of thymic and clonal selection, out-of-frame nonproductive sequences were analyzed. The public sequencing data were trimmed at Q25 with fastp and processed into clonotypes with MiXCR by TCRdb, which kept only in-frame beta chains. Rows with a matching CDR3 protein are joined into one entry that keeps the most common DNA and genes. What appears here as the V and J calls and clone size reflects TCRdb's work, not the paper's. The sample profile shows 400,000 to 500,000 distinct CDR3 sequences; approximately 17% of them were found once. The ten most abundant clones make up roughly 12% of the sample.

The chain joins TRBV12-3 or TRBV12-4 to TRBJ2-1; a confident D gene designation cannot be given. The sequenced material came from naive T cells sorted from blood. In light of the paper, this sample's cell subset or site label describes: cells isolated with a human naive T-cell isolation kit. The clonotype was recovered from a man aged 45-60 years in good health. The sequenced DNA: TGTGCCAGCGCCCGAGCGTTGTATGAGCAGTTCTTC. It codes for CASARALYEQFF.